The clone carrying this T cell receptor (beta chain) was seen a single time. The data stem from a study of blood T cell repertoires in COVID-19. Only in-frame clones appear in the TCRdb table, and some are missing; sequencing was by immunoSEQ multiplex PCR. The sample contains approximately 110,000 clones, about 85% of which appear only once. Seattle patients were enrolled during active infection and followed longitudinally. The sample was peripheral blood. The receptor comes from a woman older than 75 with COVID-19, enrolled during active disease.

CDR3 nucleotides: TGTGCCAGCAGCGCACAAAGCGAGGGGACCCAGTACTTC. Amino acid sequence: CASSAQSEGTQYF. V usage is TRBV7-8 and J usage is TRBJ2-5; tentative D call: TRBD2 (5 bases). Deletions cut 5 bases from V and 7 bases from J, with 14 bases between. This CDR3 has 13 amino acids. Germline CDR1 and CDR2: SGHVS and FQNEAQ. The full variable domain, with the rest looked up from reference TRBV7-8 and TRBJ2-5, is GAGVSQSPRYKVAKRGQDVALRCDPISGHVSLFWYQQALGQGPEFLTYFQNEAQLDKSGLPSDRFFAERPEGSVSTLKIQRTQQEDSAVYLCASSAQSEGTQYFGPGTRLLVL.